These T cell receptor beta chains were read from a single sample in a study of cytomegalovirus exposure and HLA in healthy donors. Repertoires were generated with immunoSEQ multiplex PCR, while TCRdb's copy carries only in-frame clones and drops some. The data show about 200,000 clones, around 80% seen once. Sequencing used PBMCs. These receptors came from a girl aged 2 to 10 in good health and CMV-seronegative. CDR3s include the opening cysteine and the closing phenylalanine or tryptophan. Fields, in order: CDR3 DNA, CDR3 protein, J gene, V gene, clone size, D gene. The D gene is left open where the match is weak. The size field is filled for only some rows; it gives once, few, many or a size class.

TGTGCCAGCAGCTATGGGACTAGCGGGAGGGGGTCTAACAATGAGCAGTTCTTC CASSYGTSGRGSNNEQFF TRBJ2-1 TRBV5-4 NA TRBD2
TGTGCCAGCAGCTTAGTCGTTAGGGGGTACGAGCAGTACTTC CASSLVVRGYEQYF TRBJ2-7 TRBV7-9 NA NA
TGCGCCAGCAGCCACCAACAGGGGGTAAATGAAAAACTGTTTTTT CASSHQQGVNEKLFF TRBJ1-4 TRBV4-1 NA TRBD1
TGTGCCAGCAGCTCCGGACTAGCGGCGCGAGAGACCCAGTACTTC CASSSGLAARETQYF TRBJ2-5 TRBV5-4 NA TRBD2
TGTGCCAGCAGCCGAGGGACAGGGGAAGGCGAGCAGTACTTC CASSRGTGEGEQYF TRBJ2-7 TRBV11-3 NA TRBD1
TGTGCCAGCTCCCGGGACAGGGGCACCGGGGAGCTGTTTTTT CASSRDRGTGELFF TRBJ2-2 TRBV27 NA TRBD1
TGTGCCAGCTCCGTCCGGGAGCCTAATGAAAAACTGTTTTTT CASSVREPNEKLFF TRBJ1-4 TRBV18 NA NA
TGTGCCAGCAGCTTGTGGTTGCCTAGCGGGAATCTTTACAATGAGCAGTTCTTC CASSLWLPSGNLYNEQFF TRBJ2-1 TRBV5-4 NA TRBD2
TGCGCCAGCAGCCAAGAAGGAGGTAGAAGTATCTATGGCTACACCTTC CASSQEGGRSIYGYTF TRBJ1-2 TRBV4-1 NA NA
TGCGCCAGCAGCCAAGTTTTGGGGGGGGGCCAAGAGACCCAGTACTTC CASSQVLGGGQETQYF TRBJ2-5 TRBV4-1 NA TRBD2
TGTGCCAGCAGCCCCGGGACTGACTCTGGAAACACCATATATTTT CASSPGTDSGNTIYF TRBJ1-3 TRBV5-6 NA NA
TGCGCCAGCAGCCAGCAGGGGAACGATGGCTACACCTTC CASSQQGNDGYTF TRBJ1-2 TRBV4-1 NA NA
TGCGCCAGCAGCCAAGAGGTGCGGCGCACTGAAGCTTTCTTT CASSQEVRRTEAFF TRBJ1-1 TRBV4-1 few NA
TGCGCCAGCAGCTCGACACCGGGACAGGGGTATGGCTACACCTTC CASSSTPGQGYGYTF TRBJ1-2 TRBV5-1 NA TRBD1
TGTGCCAGCAGACGGGGCCAGGGGGACTCCTACGAGCAGTACTTC CASRRGQGDSYEQYF TRBJ2-7 TRBV6-5 NA TRBD1
TGTGCCAGCAACCGACAGAAAGGACCCGGCTACGAGCAGTACTTC CASNRQKGPGYEQYF TRBJ2-7 TRBV18 NA NA
TGTGCCAGTAGTATGGGACAGGGCTACGAGCAGTACTTC CASSMGQGYEQYF TRBJ2-7 TRBV19 NA TRBD1
TGTGCCAGTAGTATAGGACTAGCGGACAGTAATGAGCAGTTCTTC CASSIGLADSNEQFF TRBJ2-1 TRBV19 once TRBD2
TGTGCCAGCAGCGGGGGACAGGGGAGGGAAAAACTGTTTTTT CASSGGQGREKLFF TRBJ1-4 TRBV9 NA TRBD1
TGTGCCAGCACCACGTCGGGGGGCGCAATCAATGAGCAGTTCTTC CASTTSGGAINEQFF TRBJ2-1 TRBV7-9 NA NA
TGTGCCAGTAGCGTGAGGGGGACTGAAGCTTTCTTT CASSVRGTEAFF TRBJ1-1 TRBV19 NA NA
TGCGCCAGCAGCTTGGAAGGGCCGGGGGTCATGATTGAAGCTTTCTTT CASSLEGPGVMIEAFF TRBJ1-1 TRBV5-1 NA NA
TGCGCCAGCAGCCAAGACCCAGGTTCTGGAAACACCATATATTTT CASSQDPGSGNTIYF TRBJ1-3 TRBV4-1 once NA
TGTGCCAGCAGTGCACGGGACATGGCCATCTCCTATAATTCACCCCTCCACTTT CASSARDMAISYNSPLHF TRBJ1-6 TRBV6-1 few NA
TGCGCCAGCAGCCAAGATCGGTTGCTAGGAGATACGCAGTATTTT CASSQDRLLGDTQYF TRBJ2-3 TRBV4-1 once NA
TGTGCCAGCAGCAGGGGGTTAGGAAACACCATATATTTT CASSRGLGNTIYF TRBJ1-3 TRBV4-2 NA NA
TGTGCCAGCAGTGCTCTGGCAGGCAATTACAATGAGCAGTTCTTC CASSALAGNYNEQFF TRBJ2-1 TRBV2 once NA
TGTGCCAGCAGTTTTTCTGGCGGGGGGACGGATACGCAGTATTTT CASSFSGGGTDTQYF TRBJ2-3 TRBV27 NA TRBD2
TGTGCCAGCAGTGAACAGACAGGGGGAGAAGAAGCGGTGTTTTTT CASSEQTGGEEAVFF TRBJ1-4 TRBV2 NA TRBD1
TGTGCCAGCAGCTCCCGGGACAGGGGAGCTGGAAACACCATATATTTT CASSSRDRGAGNTIYF TRBJ1-3 TRBV7-2 NA TRBD1
TGTGCCAGCAGTTTATCCCTCACGGCCGGGGAGCTGTTTTTT CASSLSLTAGELFF TRBJ2-2 TRBV7-3 NA NA